This note documents a single T cell receptor (beta chain) sequence. Its target is unknown. This entry belongs to a study of early T cells in non-severe SARS-CoV-2 infection. Study background: Chains from this unsorted whole-blood bulk RNA could not be paired.

V was clipped by 1 base and J by 5 bases, with 11 bases between them. CDR1 and CDR2 from the germline V gene are MNHEY and SVGAGI. The CDR3 loop spans 14 amino acids. General study results and limits: Reliance on VDJdb matching favored anti-spike CD8 responses; private and CD4 specificities were missed.

Unique molecular identifiers were added to individual cDNA molecules. TCRdb reprocessed the 5' RACE reads with MiXCR, giving one entry per CDR3 protein. Of around 40,000 distinct CDR3 sequences listed, under 13% are singletons. The sequence was obtained from an adult who was a healthcare worker with PCR-confirmed SARS-CoV-2 infection or an uninfected control (not recorded which). Sample: whole blood. The V and J genes are TRBV6-5 and TRBJ1-1, with D unresolved. CDR3 DNA sequence: TGTGCCAGCAGTTACTTCCCCGGAGGGACTGAAGCTTTCTTT. Its translation is CASSYFPGGTEAFF.